This T cell receptor beta chain stems from a study of cytomegalovirus exposure and HLA in healthy donors. Study-level information: One earlier analysis, a look at approximately 190 million T cells, found about 100 million unique TCR beta sequences. Early released data comprised 75 million to 100 million unique TCRs from HLA-typed donors.

This clone was detected only a few times. The antigen remains undetermined. Primers included in the PCR were 60 Vbeta and 13 Jbeta primers. Sequencing was performed with immunoSEQ multiplex PCR; in TCRdb, only in-frame clones are kept and a portion is missing. Seen here are some 100,000 clones, about 79% observed once, and the top ten hold 1.2%. The CDR3 covers 19 residues. V was pared by 2 bases and J by 0 bases, with 12 bases of the junction left unmatched. Germline CDR1 SGHRS, CDR2 YFSETQ. General study results and limits: Earlier analysis yielded a pattern in which most TCR beta V segments were productive about 87% or about 30% of the time.

V and J are TRBV5-1 and TRBJ1-3; 9 bases map to TRBD1. The sample consisted of PBMCs. The clonotype comes from a woman under 30 in good health and CMV-seronegative. The CDR3 nucleotides read TGCGCCAGCAGCTTATATGGGACAGGGAACGCTTACTCTGGAAACACCATATATTTT. Its protein product is CASSLYGTGNAYSGNTIYF.